The 23 T cell receptor beta chains listed next were all sequenced from one sample in a study of shared clonotypes between healthy human individuals. The assay was immunoSEQ multiplex PCR, and TCRdb's table has in-frame clones only and misses some. The sample consists of 470,000 or so clones, around 73% of them appearing once. Sequenced material: PBMCs. The receptors here all came from a woman aged 40 to 49 in good health. Some clones in this sample may be carry-over from other donors' samples.

With respect to this clone: With only one base between it and a far larger clone, this is likely a read error. The chain uses TRBV4-2 and TRBJ2-7, with 8 nucleotides matching TRBD2. CDR3 size: 17 residues. Germline V lookup: CDR1 LGHNA, CDR2 YNFKEQ. The junction had 12 bases not matched to a gene; V was cut back by 2 bases and J by 3 bases. The CDR3 bases are TGTGCCAGCAGCCAATCGGTATCGCGGGAGGTTCTCTACGAGCAGTACTTC. Translating it yields CASSQSVSREVLYEQYF.

The chain has TRBV11-3 and TRBJ2-5, with a weak D call TRBD2 (7 bases). Trimming removed 3 bases from V and 11 bases from J, with 13 bases in between. Per germline, CDR1 SGHNT and CDR2 YENEEA. The CDR3 spans 12 residues. CDR3 in amino acids: CASSLGGREQYF. The CDR3 region has the DNA TGTGCCAGCAGCTTGGGGGGGCGAGAGCAGTACTTC.

CDR3 in amino acids: CASSLGDNRVSGNTIYF. CDR3 coding DNA: TGCGCCAGCAGCTTGGGGGACAACAGGGTGTCCGGAAACACCATATATTTT. The chain uses TRBV5-1 and TRBJ1-3; tentatively, D is TRBD1 (6 bases). This CDR3 is built from 17 residues. V lost 0 bases and J lost 4, with 17 bases in between. Per the germline V gene, CDR1 is SGHRS and CDR2 is YFSETQ.

This rearrangement joins TRBV5-1 to TRBJ1-1, with 8 bases identical to TRBD1. The CDR3 is 18 residues long. J was trimmed by 4 bases and V by 4 bases; bases with no gene match: 18. Germline CDR1 is SGHRS and CDR2 is YFSETQ. CDR3 bases: TGCGCCAGCAGCGCTCCCAGGACAGGGCAGGAAGAAGTCACTGAAGCTTTCTTT. As protein: CASSAPRTGQEEVTEAFF.

This clone was seen a single time. The chain employs TRBV9 and TRBJ2-2; 12 bases match TRBD2. The CDR3 has 18 amino acids. Germline CDR1 and CDR2: SGDLS and YYNGEE. After removal of 4 bases from V and 4 bases from J, the junction contained 11 bases not matched to a gene. CDR3 residues: CASSPDLTSGSGTGELFF. The CDR3, as DNA: TGTGCCAGCAGCCCCGACTTGACTAGCGGGAGCGGCACCGGGGAGCTGTTTTTT.

The gene calls are TRBV5-1 and TRBJ2-2; D is possibly TRBD1 or TRBD2 (6 bases each). Trimming removed 0 bases at V and 5 bases at J, with 11 bases between. This CDR3 has 15 amino acids. Looked up from germline, CDR1 is SGHRS and CDR2 is YFSETQ. The CDR3 nucleotides read TGCGCCAGCAGCTTGGAAACAGGGAGGACCGGGGAGCTGTTTTTT. Translation gives CASSLETGRTGELFF.

The rearrangement links TRBV15 to TRBJ1-2; D unclear. The CDR3 has 14 amino acids. The germline V gene encodes CDR1 LNHNV and CDR2 YYDKDF (reference sequence). The V and J ends lost 7 bases and 2 bases respectively, with 14 bases between them. CDR3: CATNLGPRNYGYTF. As DNA, the CDR3 is TGTGCCACCAACCTGGGCCCGCGCAACTATGGCTACACCTTC.

This clone came up a few times. The rearrangement uses TRBV7-3 and TRBJ1-1; D remains ambiguous. The CDR3 spans 15 residues. CDR1 and CDR2 from the germline V gene are SGHTA and FQGTGA. Deletions cut 2 bases from V and 1 base from J, with 11 bases between. The CDR3 reads CASSLLGLSNTEAFF. CDR3 DNA: TGTGCCAGCAGCTTATTAGGGCTCTCGAACACTGAAGCTTTCTTT.

A remark on this clone: Other DNA sequences in the same sample also yield this CDR3. The genes are TRBV18 and TRBJ1-2; D remains ambiguous. The CDR3 contains 13 residues. Trimming took 1 base from V and 8 from J, leaving 11 bases between them. Germline V CDR1 and CDR2: KGHSH, LQKENI. The CDR3 loop is CASSPQPGEGYTF. CDR3 DNA sequence: TGTGCCAGCTCACCACAGCCTGGGGAAGGCTACACCTTC.

The genes are TRBV28 and TRBJ2-5, with 12 positions matching TRBD1. The V gene end was trimmed by 10 bases and the J gene end by 1 base; junction bases not matched to a gene: 7. The CDR3 is 15 amino acids. Germline CDR1 MDHEN, CDR2 SYDVKM. CDR3 region: CATIPGQGAQETQYF. DNA for the CDR3: TGTGCCACCATTCCGGGACAGGGGGCCCAAGAGACCCAGTACTTC.

The chain couples TRBV27 to TRBJ1-1, with 9 bases matching TRBD1. Germline V gene sequence: CDR1 MNHEY, CDR2 SMNVEV (reference sequence). V was pared by 2 bases and J by 4 bases, with 11 bases of the junction left unmatched. The CDR3 runs to 17 residues. The CDR3 here is CASSLNRGRSPGTEAFF. The CDR3 region has the DNA TGTGCCAGCAGTTTAAACAGGGGGCGATCCCCGGGCACTGAAGCTTTCTTT.

The rearrangement links TRBV5-4 to TRBJ1-1; D gene unclear. The V end was cut by 1 base, the J end by 1 base, with 8 bases between. CDR1 SGHNT and CDR2 YYREEE come from the germline V gene (reference sequence). CDR3 length: 14 residues. The CDR3 protein is CASSLRAGNTEAFF. CDR3 sequence (DNA): TGTGCCAGCAGCTTGCGGGCAGGGAACACTGAAGCTTTCTTT.

The chain links TRBV27 to TRBJ2-7; 8 bases align to TRBD2. The germline V gene encodes CDR1 MNHEY and CDR2 SMNVEV (reference sequence). CDR3 length equals 19 residues. Trimming removed 5 bases from V and 3 bases from J; junction bases left unmatched: 21. As DNA, the CDR3 is TGTGCCAGCAGTGGAGTGGGGGCGTGGACTAGCAGAACACTCTACGAGCAGTACTTC. This sequence encodes CASSGVGAWTSRTLYEQYF.

The rearrangement links TRBV7-3 to TRBJ1-1; a weak D match, TRBD1 (5 bases). The CDR3 loop spans 13 amino acids. The V gene lost 4 bases and the J gene lost 2 bases, with 8 bases spanning the gap. From germline, CDR1 is SGHTA and CDR2 FQGTGA. The CDR3 sequence is CASSWGTNTEAFF. CDR3 nucleotides: TGTGCCAGCAGCTGGGGCACAAACACTGAAGCTTTCTTT.

The V call is TRBV9, the J call TRBJ2-1; 7 nucleotides align to TRBD1. Trimming at V came to 3 bases and at J to 10 bases, leaving 4 bases not matched to a gene. Germline values: CDR1 SGDLS, CDR2 YYNGEE. This CDR3 comprises 12 residues. CDR3 region: CASSGTGAEQFF. As DNA, the CDR3 is TGTGCCAGCAGCGGGACAGGAGCAGAGCAGTTCTTC. The full variable domain, rest sourced from reference TRBV9 and TRBJ2-1, is DSGVTQTPKHLITATGQRVTLRCSPRSGDLSVYWYQQSLDQGLQFLIQYYNGEERAKGNILERFSAQQFPDLHSELNLSSLELGDSALYFCASSGTGAEQFFGPGTRLTVL.

The chain combines TRBV5-1 with TRBJ2-7, with 9 bases identical to TRBD2. The CDR3 totals 13 residues. Germline lookup yields CDR1 SGHRS and CDR2 YFSETQ. V was pared by 6 bases and J by 3 bases, with 4 bases of the junction left unmatched. The CDR3 bases are TGCGCCAGCATGGATAGCGGGAGCTACGAGCAGTACTTC. This translates into CASMDSGSYEQYF.

This clone was detected once. CDR3 sequence reads: CASRTEQGRVVDYEQYF. As DNA, the CDR3 is TGTGCCAGCAGGACAGAACAGGGAAGGGTAGTCGACTACGAGCAGTACTTC. The rearrangement uses TRBV5-6 and TRBJ2-7, with D possibly being TRBD1 (6 bases). The CDR3 runs to 17 residues. The germline gives CDR1 SGHDT, CDR2 YYEEEE. The V end lost 5 bases, the J end lost 3 bases, and 24 bases lay between the germline ends. The entire variable domain, with the rest obtained from reference TRBV5-6 and TRBJ2-7, is as follows: DAGVTQSPTHLIKTRGQQVTLRCSPKSGHDTVSWYQQALGQGPQFIFQYYEEEERQRGNFPDRFSGHQFPNYSSELNVNALLLGDSALYLCASRTEQGRVVDYEQYFGPGTRLTVT.

This chain connects TRBV30 to TRBJ2-5; 7 bases are shared with TRBD2. The J call may be wrong; the DNA end is better matched by TRBJ2-7. CDR3 size: 14 residues. CDR1 and CDR2 (germline): GTSNPN, SVGIG (reference sequence). CDR3 DNA: TGTGCCTGGAGTGTCCGGCGGGAGCCCCACGAGCAGTACTTC. The encoded protein is CAWSVRREPHEQYF.

This clone appeared once. The CDR3 bases are TGTGCCATCCGTGGGGGGACAACAGATACGCAGTATTTT. It translates to CAIRGGTTDTQYF. The chain is built from TRBV11-2 and TRBJ2-3; D may correspond to TRBD1 or TRBD2 (6 bases each). Germline V lookup: CDR1 SGHAT, CDR2 FQNNGV. V was shortened by 10 bases and J by 3 bases, with 14 bases between the two germline ends. The CDR3 covers 13 residues.

This clone was seen repeatedly, ten times or more. The V gene is TRBV7-9, the J gene TRBJ1-2; maybe TRBD1 (6 bases). Germline lookup yields CDR1 SEHNR and CDR2 FQNEAQ (reference sequence). Deletions cut 7 bases from V and 6 bases from J, with 12 bases between. The CDR3 has 12 amino acids. This CDR3 reads CASNIGGHGYTF. CDR3 sequence (DNA): TGTGCCAGCAACATTGGGGGCCATGGCTACACCTTC.

The V call is TRBV11-3, the J call TRBJ2-5; 9 nucleotides agree with TRBD1. In germline, CDR1 is SGHNT, CDR2 YENEEA. Trimming at V came to 4 bases and at J to 3 bases, leaving 15 bases not matched to a gene. The CDR3 has 18 amino acids. The CDR3, as DNA: TGTGCCAGCAGCTCGGGGGACTCCGGGACAGGGCCTAAAGAGACCCAGTACTTC. Its translation is CASSSGDSGTGPKETQYF.

V usage is TRBV27 and J usage is TRBJ1-1; D ambiguous. V gave up 11 bases and J gave up 6 bases, with 22 bases separating them. From germline, CDR1 is MNHEY and CDR2 SMNVEV (reference sequence). CDR3 length: 14 residues. In DNA, the CDR3 is TGTGCCGAGGCCGTTGTTAGGGTAAGTGCTGAAGCTTTCTTT. Translation gives CAEAVVRVSAEAFF.

This rearrangement joins TRBV30 to TRBJ1-5, with 7 bases lining up with TRBD1. Trimming at V came to 3 bases and at J to 5 bases, leaving 4 bases not matched to a gene. From germline, CDR1 is GTSNPN and CDR2 SVGIG (reference sequence). The CDR3 is 13 residues long. The CDR3 coding sequence is TGTGCCTGGAGCAGGGGGGGGGATCAGCCCCAGCATTTT. It yields the protein CAWSRGGDQPQHF. The whole variable domain, filled in from reference TRBV30 and TRBJ1-5, reads SQTIHQWPATLVQPVGSPLSLECTVEGTSNPNLYWYRQAAGRGLQLLFYSVGIGQISSEVPQNLSASRPQDRQFILSSKKLLLSDSGFYLCAWSRGGDQPQHFGDGTRLSIL.